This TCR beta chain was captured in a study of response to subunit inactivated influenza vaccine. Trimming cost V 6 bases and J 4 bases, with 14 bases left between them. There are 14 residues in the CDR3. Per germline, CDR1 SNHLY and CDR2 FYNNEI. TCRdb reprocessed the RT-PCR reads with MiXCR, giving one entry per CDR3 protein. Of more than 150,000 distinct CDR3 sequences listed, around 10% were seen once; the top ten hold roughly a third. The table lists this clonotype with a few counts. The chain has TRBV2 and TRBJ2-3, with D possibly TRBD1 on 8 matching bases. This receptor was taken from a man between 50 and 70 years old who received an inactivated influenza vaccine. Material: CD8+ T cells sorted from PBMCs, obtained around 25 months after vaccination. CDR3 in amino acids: CASSGQGGPDTQYF. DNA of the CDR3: TGTGCCAGCAGCGGACAGGGAGGGCCAGATACGCAGTATTTT.